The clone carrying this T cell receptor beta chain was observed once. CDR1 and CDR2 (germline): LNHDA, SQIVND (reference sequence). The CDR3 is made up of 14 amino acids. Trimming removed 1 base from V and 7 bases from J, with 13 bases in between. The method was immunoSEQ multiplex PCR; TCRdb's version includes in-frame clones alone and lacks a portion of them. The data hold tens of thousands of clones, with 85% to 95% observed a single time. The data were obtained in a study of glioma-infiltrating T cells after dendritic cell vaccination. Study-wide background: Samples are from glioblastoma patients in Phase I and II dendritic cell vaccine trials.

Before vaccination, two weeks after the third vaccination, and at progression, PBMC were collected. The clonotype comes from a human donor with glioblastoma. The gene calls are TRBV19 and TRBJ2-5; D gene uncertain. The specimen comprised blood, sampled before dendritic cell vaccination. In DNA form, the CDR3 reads TGTGCCAGTAGTATAGTTGCCCTTCGCGGGACCCAGTACTTC. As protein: CASSIVALRGTQYF. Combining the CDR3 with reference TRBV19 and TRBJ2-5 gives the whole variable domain DGGITQSPKYLFRKEGQNVTLSCEQNLNHDAMYWYRQDPGQGLRLIYYSQIVNDFQKGDIAEGYSVSREKKESFPLTVTSAQKNPTAFYLCASSIVALRGTQYFGPGTRLLVL.